The TCR beta chain described here comes from a study of CD8 T cells in Susac syndrome. Study outcomes and limitations: Only a relatively small number of individuals were included in the TCR sequencing and HLA analysis.

From blood CD8+ and CD4+ T cells, the TCR beta chain was sequenced. Through negative isolation, CD4+ and CD8+ T cells were obtained, while TEMRA cells were enriched using FACS. An input of 0.5 to 1 ug of RNA was subjected to reverse transcription using random hexamers. From the immunoSEQ multiplex PCR reads, TCRdb called clonotypes with MiXCR, one entry per CDR3 protein. The repertoire holds approximately 220,000 distinct CDR3 sequences, with 95% as singletons. A note on this clonotype: Its antigen is unknown.

The CDR3 contains 12 residues. Germline CDR1 reads MNHEY; CDR2 reads SVGAGI. The V and J ends lost 2 bases and 5 bases respectively, with 6 bases between them. The receptor was isolated from a human donor with multiple sclerosis. The sample was CD4+ T cells from PBMCs. The J gene is TRBJ2-5, the V gene TRBV6-5, with D possibly matching TRBD2 (6 bases). CDR3 sequence reads: CASSYRGETQYF. The CDR3 DNA reads as TGTGCCAGCAGTTACCGGGGGGAGACCCAGTACTTC.